The present T cell receptor (beta chain) was sequenced within a study of OX40 agonist ivuxolimab in advanced cancers. On the study more broadly: One patient with hepatocellular carcinoma and two with cutaneous melanoma, three in all, had partial responses.

Only one count was recorded for this clone. V was pared by 4 bases and J by 4 bases, with 6 bases of the junction left unmatched. Germline values: CDR1 MDHEN, CDR2 SYDVKM. The CDR3 spans 15 residues. Libraries were prepared by immunoSEQ multiplex PCR; TCRdb keeps only in-frame clonotypes and omits some of them. The data hold about 20,000 clones, with roughly 72% observed a single time. Material: CD4+ or CD8+ T cells sorted from blood, obtained in a trial of the OX40 agonist ivuxolimab. This TCR came from an adult with an advanced solid tumor such as melanoma, head and neck, liver or kidney cancer. The V and J genes are TRBV28 and TRBJ1-4, with 7 bases that match TRBD1. CDR3 loop: CASSSPTGHNEKLFF. The CDR3 bases are TGTGCCAGCAGTTCGCCGACAGGGCATAATGAAAAACTGTTTTTT.